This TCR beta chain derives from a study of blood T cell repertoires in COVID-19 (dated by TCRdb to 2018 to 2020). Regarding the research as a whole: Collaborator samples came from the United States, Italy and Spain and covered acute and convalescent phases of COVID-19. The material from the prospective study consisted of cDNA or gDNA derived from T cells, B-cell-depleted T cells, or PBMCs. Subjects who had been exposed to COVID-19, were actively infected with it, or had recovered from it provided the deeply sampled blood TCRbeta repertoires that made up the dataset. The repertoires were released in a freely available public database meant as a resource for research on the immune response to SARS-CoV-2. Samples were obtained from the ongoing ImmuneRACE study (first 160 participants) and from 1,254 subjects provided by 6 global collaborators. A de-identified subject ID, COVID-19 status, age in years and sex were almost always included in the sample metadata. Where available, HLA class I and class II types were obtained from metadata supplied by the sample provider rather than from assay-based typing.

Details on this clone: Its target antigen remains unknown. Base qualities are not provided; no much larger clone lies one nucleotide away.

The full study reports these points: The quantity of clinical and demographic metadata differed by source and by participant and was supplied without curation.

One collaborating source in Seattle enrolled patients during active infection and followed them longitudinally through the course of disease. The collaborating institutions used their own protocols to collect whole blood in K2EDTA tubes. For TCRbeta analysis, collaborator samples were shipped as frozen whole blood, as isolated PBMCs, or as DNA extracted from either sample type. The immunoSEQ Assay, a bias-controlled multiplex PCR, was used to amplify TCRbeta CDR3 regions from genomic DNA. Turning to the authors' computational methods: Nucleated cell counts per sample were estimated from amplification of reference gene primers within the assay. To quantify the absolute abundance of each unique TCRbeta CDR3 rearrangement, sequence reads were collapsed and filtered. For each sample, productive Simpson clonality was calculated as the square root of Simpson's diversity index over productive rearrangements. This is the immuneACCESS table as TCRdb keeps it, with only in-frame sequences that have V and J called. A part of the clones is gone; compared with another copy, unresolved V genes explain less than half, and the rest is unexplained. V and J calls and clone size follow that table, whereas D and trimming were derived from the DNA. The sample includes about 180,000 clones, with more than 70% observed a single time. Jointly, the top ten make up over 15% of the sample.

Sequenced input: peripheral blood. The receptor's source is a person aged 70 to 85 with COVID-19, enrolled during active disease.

This receptor carries the CDR3 CASARGLFYQPQHF. At the DNA level, the sequence is TGTGCCAGCGCCAGGGGTCTGTTTTATCAGCCCCAGCATTTT. The V and J genes are TRBV25-1 and TRBJ1-5; TRBD1 is possibly the D segment (6 matching bases). Between the V and J ends, shortened by 8 bases and 5 bases respectively, the junction contains 16 bases. Via the germline V gene, CDR1 is MGHDK and CDR2 SYGVNS. The CDR3 sequence holds 14 residues, the cysteine and phenylalanine included. The sequence is cut down to CDR3 DNA, 42 bases in frame from base 1.